This T cell receptor beta chain was profiled in a study of T cell repertoires in cytomegalovirus infection (dated by TCRdb to about 2019). General notes on the study: Because public TCR beta signatures pointed to carriage of CMV infection together with the matching HLA type, the HLA type of each donor mattered for the analysis. The study at large found these results: The ex vivo response was dominated by HLA-C-restricted CMV-specific TCR beta clonotypes, and the single most frequent clonotype in two of eight donors was supplied by these HLA-C-restricted clonotypes. In both this cohort and an independent roughly 400-donor cohort, the cumulative frequency of public TCR beta family members distinguished carriers of CMV infection plus the relevant HLA type.

The instrument given in TCRdb is Illumina HiSeq 1500. The raw public reads went through TCRdb reprocessing: fastp at Q25, MiXCR clone calling, in-frame beta chains kept. Rows are unified per CDR3 protein, each entry keeping the most common DNA and genes. The table for this sample lists about 530,000 distinct CDR3 sequences; more than 25% of them were counted only once. The top ten clones comprise approximately 13% of the sample. Its CDR3 holds 16 amino acids, cysteine through phenylalanine. CDR3 DNA only is kept here, 48 bases in frame from base 1. The germline V gene specifies SGHVS as CDR1 and FQNEAQ as CDR2. Clipping removes 4 bases from V and 6 bases from J, with 5 as the unmatched junction base count. This clonotype was counted only a few times. This receptor's antigen is unknown. Base-call qualities are not available, and no considerably larger clone is one nucleotide away.

This clonotype was obtained from a human donor in good health (CMV status not recorded). Some clones in this sample may be carry-over from other donors' samples. In this chain, TRBV7-8 is recombined with TRBJ1-6, with TRBD1 matching 11 junction bases. The sample was PBMCs. The nucleotide sequence reads as follows: TGTGCCAGCAGCTACTCCGGGACAGGGGGTAATTCACCCCTCCACTTT. It encodes CASSYSGTGGNSPLHF.